Following are 5 T cell receptor beta chains from one sample sequenced in a study of T cells after yellow fever vaccination. One entry per CDR3 protein, called by TCRdb with MiXCR from the 5' RACE reads. The sample consists of 200,000 to 250,000 distinct CDR3 sequences, 6.9% of them appearing once. The material sequenced was CD4+ T cells sorted from PBMCs, taken 15 days after the yellow fever booster vaccination. The receptors shown here come from a man aged 30-40 years who received the YFV17D yellow fever vaccine.

The chain is built from TRBV7-2 and TRBJ2-1; no firm D call. V lost 0 bases and J lost 2, with 8 bases in between. Germline V gene lookup returns CDR1 SGHTA and CDR2 FQGNSA. This CDR3 comprises 15 residues. The CDR3 coding sequence is TGTGCCAGCAGCTTAGCGGGAATCGCCTACAATGAGCAGTTCTTC. Protein product: CASSLAGIAYNEQFF.

The gene calls are TRBV7-8 and TRBJ2-2, with 8 bases aligning to TRBD2. Trimming at V came to 2 bases and at J to 4 bases, leaving 9 bases not matched to a gene. This CDR3 region has 17 residues. Germline V gene data show CDR1 as SGHVS and CDR2 as FQNEAQ. CDR3 protein: CASSLPHGRVSTGELFF. CDR3 in DNA: TGTGCCAGCAGCTTACCTCACGGGAGGGTCAGCACCGGGGAGCTGTTTTTT. Drawing the rest from reference TRBV7-8 and TRBJ2-2, the complete variable domain is GAGVSQSPRYKVAKRGQDVALRCDPISGHVSLFWYQQALGQGPEFLTYFQNEAQLDKSGLPSDRFFAERPEGSVSTLKIQRTQQEDSAVYLCASSLPHGRVSTGELFFGEGSRLTVL.

This clonotype was recorded many times. The rearrangement links TRBV12-3 or TRBV12-4 to TRBJ2-1, with D possibly TRBD2 on 6 matching bases. This CDR3 spans 13 amino acids. Trimming cost V 3 bases and J 16 bases, with 19 bases left between them. CDR3 nucleotides: TGTGCCAGCAGTTTGGATGCCGGGAGCTTCGCCTTCTTC. It translates to CASSLDAGSFAFF.

This clonotype was observed many times. This chain uses TRBV20-1 with TRBJ1-6; D gene ambiguous. Germline V gives CDR1 DFQATT, CDR2 SNEGSKA (reference sequence). The CDR3 sequence is 15 residues long. V gave up 2 bases and J gave up 4 bases, with 12 bases separating them. CDR3 nucleotides: TGCAGTGCTAGACCCGTGGGCGATTATAATTCACCCCTCCACTTT. As protein: CSARPVGDYNSPLHF.

The chain combines TRBV6-1 with TRBJ2-4; maybe TRBD1 (5 bases). CDR1 and CDR2 from the germline V gene are MNHNS and SASEGT. V was pared by 8 bases and J by 0 bases, with 17 bases between. The CDR3 runs to 16 residues. The CDR3 here is CASQRLGDVAKNIQYF. CDR3 nucleotides: TGTGCCAGCCAACGCTTAGGGGATGTAGCCAAAAACATTCAGTACTTC.